This TCR beta chain derives from a study of blood T cell repertoires in COVID-19. Study in general: The United States, Italy and Spain provided the acute and convalescent COVID-19 samples. The cDNA or gDNA used as material had been derived from T cells, B-cell-depleted T cells, or PBMCs.

Germline CDR1 LGHNA, CDR2 YNFKEQ. There are 13 residues in the CDR3. V dropped 0 bases and J dropped 8 bases, with 7 bases sitting between them. Enrolment of Seattle patients took place during active infection, and they were followed longitudinally. Assay: immunoSEQ multiplex PCR; the TCRdb copy retains only in-frame clones and omits some. The sample consists of 250,000 to 350,000 clones, roughly 83% of them appearing once. Sample: peripheral blood. This chain connects TRBV4-2 to TRBJ1-4; perhaps TRBD1 as D (5 bases). This TCR was sampled from a human donor with COVID-19, enrolled during active disease. The donor label of this sample is uncertain. This CDR3 reads CASSQDQGEKLFF. For the CDR3, the DNA is TGTGCCAGCAGCCAAGATCAGGGAGAAAAACTGTTTTTT.